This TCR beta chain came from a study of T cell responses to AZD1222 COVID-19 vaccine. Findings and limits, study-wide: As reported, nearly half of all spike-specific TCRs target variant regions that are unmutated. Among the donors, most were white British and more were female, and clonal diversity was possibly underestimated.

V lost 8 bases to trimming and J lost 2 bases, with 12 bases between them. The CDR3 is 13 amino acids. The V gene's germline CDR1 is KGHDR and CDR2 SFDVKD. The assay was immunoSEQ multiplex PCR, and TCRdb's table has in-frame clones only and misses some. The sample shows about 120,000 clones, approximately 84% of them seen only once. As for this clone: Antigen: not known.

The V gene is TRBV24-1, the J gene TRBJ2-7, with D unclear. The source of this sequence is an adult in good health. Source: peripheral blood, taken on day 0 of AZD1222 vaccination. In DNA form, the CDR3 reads TGTGCCACCATCGACGAACAAACCTACGAGCAGTACTTC. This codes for CATIDEQTYEQYF.